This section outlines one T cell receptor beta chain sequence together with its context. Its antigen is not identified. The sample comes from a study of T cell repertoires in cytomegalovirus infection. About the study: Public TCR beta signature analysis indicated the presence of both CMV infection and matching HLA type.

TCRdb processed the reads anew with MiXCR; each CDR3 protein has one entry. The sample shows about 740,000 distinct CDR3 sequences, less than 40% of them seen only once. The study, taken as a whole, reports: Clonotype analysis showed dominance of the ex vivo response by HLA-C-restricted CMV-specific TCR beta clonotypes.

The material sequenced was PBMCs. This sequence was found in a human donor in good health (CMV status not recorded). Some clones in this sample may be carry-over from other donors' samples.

The DNA of the CDR3 is TGTGCCAGCAGCGAAGGGACCGGGGGGACCCAGTACTTC. It codes for CASSEGTGGTQYF. The chain uses TRBV7-9 and TRBJ2-5; D may be TRBD2 (6 bases). From germline, CDR1 is SEHNR and CDR2 FQNEAQ (reference sequence). This CDR3 region has 13 residues. V shed 5 bases and J shed 7 bases, with 14 bases lying between them.